The present TCR beta chain was sequenced within a study of sequential checkpoint blockade in melanoma. Study as a whole: Arm A got nivolumab then ipilimumab; arm B the reverse, 1:1.

Treatment meaning: randomized to nivolumab then ipilimumab (arm A) or the reverse (arm B). PBMC sorting kept live CD3+CD8+ cells without CD19 or CD56. Some clones are missing from TCRdb's copy, which holds only in-frame ones; the method was immunoSEQ multiplex PCR. The sample comprises over 10,000 clones, around 67% of which are singletons, and about 17% rests with the top ten. CDR1 is SGHTS, CDR2 YDEGEE, per germline. V lost 8 bases and J lost 0, with 14 bases in between. The CDR3 runs 15 residues. This specimen consisted of CD8+ T cells sorted from blood (inferred from file names), obtained from a patient given nivolumab and ipilimumab in sequence. The chain employs TRBV5-8 and TRBJ1-4; D is possibly TRBD1 (6 bases). The TCR originated in a human donor with melanoma. The CDR3 coding sequence is TGTGCCAGTTACACAGGGATCACAACTAATGAAAAACTGTTTTTT. It codes for CASYTGITTNEKLFF.